This note documents a single TCR beta chain sequence. Its cognate antigen has yet to be identified. No base qualities exist here, and no much larger clone lies one base off it. The sample originates from a study of memory CD4+ T cells and cytomegalovirus serostatus (dated by TCRdb to the late 2010s). In the study overall: The approximately 35 healthy Belgian adults in the cohort included 9 who were CMV seropositive and roughly 25 who were CMV seronegative. CD4+ memory TCRbeta repertoires of a Belgian cohort with known cytomegalovirus serostatus were sequenced in order to replicate a published TCR-based CMV serostatus classifier. The study at large found these results: Only CD4+CD45RO+ memory cells were sequenced, in contrast to the original study, which included naive and memory CD4+ and CD8+ populations. Of 164 previously reported CMV-associated TCRbeta sequences, 67 appeared in the CD4+ memory repertoires, each in one to five individuals. CMV serostatus prediction reached a median bootstrapped AUC of roughly 0.95 with the original framework and 0.91 with a US-trained random forest. The results were interpreted as suggesting that the CMV-associated TCR signature is largely present in the CD4+ memory repertoire. On the Belgian cohort, the classifier based on the original framework reached a median bootstrapped AUC of nearly 0.96, with a 95% CI of 0.76-1.00.

The CDR3 contains 16 residues, cysteine and phenylalanine counted. The retained sequence is limited to the CDR3, 48 bases, with the frame set at the first base. Cut back by 3 bases and 7 bases, the V and J ends lie 18 bases apart. The germline V gene sets CDR1 to MDHEN and CDR2 to SYDVKM. Genomic DNA was extracted from sorted cells with the Quick-DNA Microprep Kit. Amplification of TCRbeta DNA was done with the immunoSEQ hsTCRbeta kit, following the protocol from the manufacturer. TCRbeta libraries were sequenced on an Illumina MiSeq instrument. Regarding the original processing steps: Once out-of-frame sequences had been removed, 2,204,828 distinct TCRbeta sequences were left, which works out to an average of roughly 67,000 per individual. Each individual was scored by the count of about 150 previously reported CMV-associated TCRbeta sequences and the total productive distinct TCRbeta count. A beta-binomial model was reimplemented in Python, and scikit-learn random forests with default parameters were trained on US cohort data. Classifier performance on the Belgian cohort was summarized as median AUC with percentile confidence intervals calculated over 10,000 bootstrap iterations. TCRdb obtained this table from immuneACCESS and retained in-frame rearrangements with V and J assigned. These tables miss some clones; where compared with another copy, unresolved V genes account for less than half of the shortfall, and the remainder is unexplained. The V and J calls and clone size come from that table; D and trimming were worked out from the DNA. This sample is represented by about 58,000 clones; approximately 77% of them were singletons. About 0.51% of the sample is taken by the ten largest.

Single viable CD3+CD4+CD8-CD45RO+ cells were sorted as memory CD4+ T cells on a FACSAria II. To determine CMV serostatus, a Roche Elecsys assay was used that detects serum IgG against CMV pp150, pp28, p38 and p52. After the samples were thawed, total CD4+ T cells were enriched through positive selection using CD4 magnetic microbeads. The samples came from a different study that was designed specifically to examine the CD4+ T cell memory repertoire. Peripheral blood mononuclear cells were isolated and cryopreserved according to standard operating procedures, and serum was kept at -80 degrees C. The staining relied on CD3-PerCP (BW264/56), CD4-APC (RPA-T4), CD45RO-PE (UCHT1) and CD8-Pacific Orange (3B5) antibodies, and Sytox blue was used to exclude non-viable cells.

Rearrangement joined TRBV28 to TRBJ1-4, and possibly TRBD1, on 6 matching bases. This receptor was taken from an adult in good health and CMV-seronegative. Some clones in this sample may be carry-over from other donors' samples. Sequencing input: memory CD4+ T cells from blood. The CDR3 region reads CASSLRTDPLREKLFF. The DNA sequence is as follows: TGTGCCAGCAGTTTGAGGACAGACCCGCTTCGTGAAAAACTGTTTTTT.